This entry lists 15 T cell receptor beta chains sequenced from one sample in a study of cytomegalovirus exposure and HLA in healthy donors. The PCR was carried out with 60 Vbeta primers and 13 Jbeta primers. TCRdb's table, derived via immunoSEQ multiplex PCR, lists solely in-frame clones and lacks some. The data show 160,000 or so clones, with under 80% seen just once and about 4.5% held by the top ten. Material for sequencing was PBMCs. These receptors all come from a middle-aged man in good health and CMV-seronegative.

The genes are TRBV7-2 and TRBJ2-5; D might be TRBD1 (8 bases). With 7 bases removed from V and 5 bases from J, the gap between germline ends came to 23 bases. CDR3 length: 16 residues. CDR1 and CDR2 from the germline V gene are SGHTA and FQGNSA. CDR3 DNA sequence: TGTGCCAGCACCTCGCTCCAGGGGGCGCGGGGGGAGACCCAGTACTTC. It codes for CASTSLQGARGETQYF.

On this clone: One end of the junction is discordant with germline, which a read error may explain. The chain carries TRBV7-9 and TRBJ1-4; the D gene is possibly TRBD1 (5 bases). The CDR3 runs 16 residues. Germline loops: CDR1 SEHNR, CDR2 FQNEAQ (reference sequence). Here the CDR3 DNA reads TGTTCCAGCAGCCTCTCCAGACAGACAACTAATGAAAAACTGTTTTTT. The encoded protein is CSSSLSRQTTNEKLFF.

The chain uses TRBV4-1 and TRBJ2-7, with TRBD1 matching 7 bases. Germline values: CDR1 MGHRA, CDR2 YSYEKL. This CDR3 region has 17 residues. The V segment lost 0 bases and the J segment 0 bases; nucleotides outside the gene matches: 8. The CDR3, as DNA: TGCGCCAGCAGCCAAGATCTCGGGGCAGGGGGCTCCTACGAGCAGTACTTC. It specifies CASSQDLGAGGSYEQYF.

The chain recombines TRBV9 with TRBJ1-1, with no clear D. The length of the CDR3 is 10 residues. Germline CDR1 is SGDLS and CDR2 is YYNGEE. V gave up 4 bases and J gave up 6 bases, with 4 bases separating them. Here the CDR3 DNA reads TGTGCCAGCAGCCCGTCTGAAGCTTTCTTT. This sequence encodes CASSPSEAFF.

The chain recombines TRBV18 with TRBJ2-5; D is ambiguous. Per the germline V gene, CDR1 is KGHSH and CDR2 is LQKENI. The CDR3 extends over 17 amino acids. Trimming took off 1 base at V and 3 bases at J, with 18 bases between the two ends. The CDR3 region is CASSPQPSSPGEETQYF. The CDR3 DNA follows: TGTGCCAGCTCACCACAACCCTCGTCCCCTGGAGAAGAGACCCAGTACTTC.

DNA for the CDR3: TGTGCCACCAGCAGAGGGCTGGTGACTGAAGCTTTCTTT. Translating gives CATSRGLVTEAFF. The rearrangement joins TRBV15 to TRBJ1-1; D gene unclear. Trimming stripped 1 base from V and 5 bases from J, with 8 bases between. The CDR3 sequence is 13 residues long. Germline lookup yields CDR1 LNHNV and CDR2 YYDKDF (reference sequence).

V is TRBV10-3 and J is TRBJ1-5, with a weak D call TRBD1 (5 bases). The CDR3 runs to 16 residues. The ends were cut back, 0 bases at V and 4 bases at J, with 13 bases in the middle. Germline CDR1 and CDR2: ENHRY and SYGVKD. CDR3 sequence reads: CAISESGGLGNQPQHF. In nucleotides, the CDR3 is TGTGCCATCAGTGAGTCCGGGGGGTTGGGTAATCAGCCCCAGCATTTT.

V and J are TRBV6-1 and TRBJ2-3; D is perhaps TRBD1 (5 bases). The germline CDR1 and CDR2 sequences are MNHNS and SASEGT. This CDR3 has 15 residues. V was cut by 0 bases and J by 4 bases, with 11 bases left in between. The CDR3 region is CASSEAGALADTQYF. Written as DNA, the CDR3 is TGTGCCAGCAGTGAAGCAGGGGCCCTGGCAGATACGCAGTATTTT.

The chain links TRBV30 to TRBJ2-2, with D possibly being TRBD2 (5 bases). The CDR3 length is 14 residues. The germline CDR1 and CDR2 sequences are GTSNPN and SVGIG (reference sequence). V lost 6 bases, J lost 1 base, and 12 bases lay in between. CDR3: CACVQRLNTGELFF. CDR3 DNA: TGTGCCTGCGTACAGCGGTTGAACACCGGGGAGCTGTTTTTT.

Here the CDR3 reads CASSPRASGELFF. In nucleotides, the CDR3 is TGTGCCAGCAGCCCTAGAGCCAGCGGGGAGCTGTTTTTT. The chain joins TRBV11-3 to TRBJ2-2; no clear D. Trimming removed 5 bases at V and 7 bases at J, with 11 bases between. The CDR3 is made up of 13 amino acids. Germline V gene data show CDR1 as SGHNT and CDR2 as YENEEA.

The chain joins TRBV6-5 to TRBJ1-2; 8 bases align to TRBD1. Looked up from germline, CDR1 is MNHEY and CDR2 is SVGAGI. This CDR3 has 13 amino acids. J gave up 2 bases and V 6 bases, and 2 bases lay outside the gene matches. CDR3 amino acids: CASSRTGNYGYTF. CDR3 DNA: TGTGCCAGCAGCCGGACAGGGAACTATGGCTACACCTTC.

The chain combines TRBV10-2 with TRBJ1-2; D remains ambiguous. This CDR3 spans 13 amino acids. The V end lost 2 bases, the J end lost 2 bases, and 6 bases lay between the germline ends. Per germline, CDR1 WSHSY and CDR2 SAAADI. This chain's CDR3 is CASSETENYGYTF. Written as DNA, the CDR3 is TGCGCCAGCAGTGAGACAGAAAACTATGGCTACACCTTC.

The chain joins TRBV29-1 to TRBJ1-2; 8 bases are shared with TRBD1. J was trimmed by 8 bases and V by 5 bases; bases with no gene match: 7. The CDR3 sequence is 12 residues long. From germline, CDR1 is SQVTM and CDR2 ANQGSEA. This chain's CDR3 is CSVPTTGVGYTF. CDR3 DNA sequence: TGCAGCGTTCCGACGACAGGGGTCGGCTACACCTTC.

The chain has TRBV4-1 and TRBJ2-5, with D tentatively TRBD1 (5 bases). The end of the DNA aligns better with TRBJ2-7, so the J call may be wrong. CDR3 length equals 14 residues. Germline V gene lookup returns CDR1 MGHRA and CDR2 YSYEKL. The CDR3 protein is CASSQAKDNYEQYF. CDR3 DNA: TGCGCCAGCAGCCAAGCAAAGGACAACTACGAGCAGTACTTC.

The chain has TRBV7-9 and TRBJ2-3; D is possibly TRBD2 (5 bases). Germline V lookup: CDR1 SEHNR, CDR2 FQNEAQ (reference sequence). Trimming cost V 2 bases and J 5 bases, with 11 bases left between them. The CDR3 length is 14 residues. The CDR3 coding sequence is TGTGCCAGCAGCTTACACGGGGTTGGAGATACGCAGTATTTT. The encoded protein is CASSLHGVGDTQYF. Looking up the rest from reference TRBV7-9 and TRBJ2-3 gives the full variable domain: DTGVSQNPRHKITKRGQNVTFRCDPISEHNRLYWYRQTLGQGPEFLTYFQNEAQLEKSRLLSDRFSAERPKGSFSTLEIQRTEQGDSAMYLCASSLHGVGDTQYFGPGTRLTVL.